These T cell receptor beta chains were read from a single sample in a study of cytomegalovirus exposure and HLA in healthy donors. Sequenced by immunoSEQ multiplex PCR; TCRdb stores in-frame clones only, minus some. This repertoire shows 100,000 to 150,000 clones, 65% to 80% found once; its top ten account for approximately 13%. Sequenced input: PBMCs. These TCRs come from an older woman in good health and CMV-seropositive. CDR3s include the opening cysteine and the closing phenylalanine or tryptophan. The D gene is left open where the match is weak. Size is stated for part of the rows, as once, few or many counts, or as a class when the clone is expanded.

D	V	J	size	CDR3	DNA
.	TRBV6-5	TRBJ1-3	.	CASSYQHQSGNTIYF	TGTGCCAGCAGTTACCAACACCAGTCTGGAAACACCATATATTTT
TRBD1	TRBV5-1	TRBJ1-6	.	CASSLETGSSYNSPLHF	TGCGCCAGCAGCTTGGAGACAGGGAGCTCCTATAATTCACCCCTCCACTTT
.	TRBV7-8	TRBJ1-5	.	CASSALGSYSNQPQHF	TGTGCCAGCAGCGCACTAGGGAGTTATAGCAATCAGCCCCAGCATTTT
TRBD1	TRBV29-1	TRBJ2-4	.	CSVGQGMNIQYF	TGCAGCGTCGGACAGGGGATGAACATTCAGTACTTC
.	TRBV28	TRBJ2-1	.	CASYRDPYNEQFF	TGTGCCAGCTACAGGGACCCCTACAATGAGCAGTTCTTC
.	TRBV5-8	TRBJ1-2	.	CASSSGTALYGYTF	TGTGCCAGCAGCAGCGGGACTGCCCTATATGGCTACACCTTC
.	TRBV5-1	TRBJ2-3	.	CASSAPSGQSTDTQYF	TGCGCCAGCAGCGCCCCAAGTGGGCAAAGCACAGATACGCAGTATTTT
.	TRBV6-1	TRBJ1-1	few	CASGRDTNTEAFF	TGTGCCAGCGGACGGGATACTAACACTGAAGCTTTCTTT
TRBD1	TRBV7-2	TRBJ1-2	.	CASSLVGRGHGGYTF	TGTGCCAGCAGCTTAGTTGGCAGGGGGCACGGTGGCTACACCTTC
TRBD1	TRBV5-1	TRBJ2-3	.	CASSLGQGSDTQYF	TGCGCCAGCAGCTTGGGACAGGGGTCAGATACGCAGTATTTT
.	TRBV19	TRBJ1-2	few	CASSISRGRGYGYTF	TGTGCCAGTAGTATCTCACGAGGGCGCGGCTATGGCTACACCTTC
TRBD1	TRBV5-1	TRBJ2-5	few	CASSPGTVGETQYF	TGCGCCAGCAGCCCCGGGACAGTGGGGGAGACCCAGTACTTC
.	TRBV20-1	TRBJ2-3	.	CVQGTDTQYF	TGCGTCCAGGGTACAGATACGCAGTATTTT
.	TRBV20-1	TRBJ1-4	once	CSARTGEKLFF	TGCAGTGCCAGGACTGGTGAAAAACTGTTTTTT
.	TRBV29-1	TRBJ2-5	.	CSVDWASSGETQYF	TGCAGCGTTGATTGGGCATCTTCTGGGGAGACCCAGTACTTC
.	TRBV11-2	TRBJ2-7	few	CASSLLEGPYEQYF	TGTGCCAGCAGCCTCCTCGAGGGCCCCTACGAGCAGTACTTC
TRBD2	TRBV7-2	TRBJ2-5	.	CASSAPGLAGGPLAEQYF	TGTGCCAGCAGCGCGCCGGGACTAGCGGGGGGGCCCCTCGCGGAGCAGTACTTC
TRBD2	TRBV4-1	TRBJ2-7	.	CASSQVVAGSSYEQYF	TGCGCCAGCAGCCAAGTCGTAGCGGGGAGCTCCTACGAGCAGTACTTC
TRBD1	TRBV19	TRBJ1-2	few	CASKVDTGGYGYTF	TGTGCCAGTAAAGTCGACACAGGGGGTTATGGCTACACCTTC
TRBD1	TRBV6-5	TRBJ2-3	once	CASSRDSTSTDTQYF	TGTGCCAGCAGTCGGGACAGTACTAGCACAGATACGCAGTATTTT
TRBD1	TRBV19	TRBJ2-7	.	CASSIDSDRFTYEQYF	TGTGCCAGTAGTATAGATTCGGACAGGTTTACCTACGAGCAGTACTTC
.	TRBV7-3	TRBJ2-1	.	CASSLVGITINEQFF	TGTGCCAGCAGCTTAGTCGGGATCACAATCAATGAGCAGTTCTTC
TRBD1	TRBV27	TRBJ2-5	.	CASSSRQGRVGQYF	TGTGCCAGCAGTTCACGACAGGGTAGGGTTGGGCAGTACTTC
TRBD1	TRBV7-2	TRBJ2-3	.	CASRLTGYDQTDTQYF	TGTGCCAGCAGACTGACAGGGTATGACCAAACAGATACGCAGTATTTT